A single sample is the source of the 24 T cell receptor beta chains below, sequenced in a study of T cell repertoires in cytomegalovirus infection. What these receptors recognize is not known. One entry per CDR3 protein results from TCRdb running MiXCR on the reads. The data show 100,000 to 150,000 distinct CDR3 sequences, with roughly 25% seen just once and 34% held by the top ten. Sequencing was carried out using PBMCs, sequenced either directly or after in vitro stimulation (not recorded which). These receptors came from a human donor in good health (CMV status not recorded). Some clones in this sample may be carry-over from other donors' samples.

Many counts were recorded for this clonotype. The V gene is TRBV7-2, the J gene TRBJ1-6; D not certain. Germline CDR1 SGHTA, CDR2 FQGNSA. V lost 5 bases, J lost 7 bases, and 9 bases lay in between. CDR3 length: 13 residues. CDR3 bases: TGTGCCAGCAGCGAACAGAGGAATTCACCCCTCCACTTT. It translates to CASSEQRNSPLHF.

The chain uses TRBV28 and TRBJ1-2; 9 positions agree with TRBD1. Unmatched junction bases numbered 6, after V lost 8 bases and J lost 2 bases. This CDR3 region has 14 residues. Looked up from germline, CDR1 is MDHEN and CDR2 is SYDVKM. In DNA, the CDR3 is TGTGCCAGCCACAGGGGGCAAAGGAACTATGGCTACACCTTC. Translation gives CASHRGQRNYGYTF.

This chain links TRBV6-5 with TRBJ1-5; no reliable D call. Germline V gene data show CDR1 as MNHEY and CDR2 as SVGAGI. V was cut by 6 bases and J by 3 bases, with 9 bases left in between. The CDR3 spans 13 residues. CDR3 region: CASREGHNQPQHF. CDR3 bases: TGTGCCAGCAGAGAGGGCCACAATCAGCCCCAGCATTTT.

Ten or more counts support this clonotype. This chain uses TRBV7-2 with TRBJ2-7; a weak D match, TRBD2 (5 bases). V lost 2 bases and J 1 base, leaving 15 bases between the germline ends. CDR3 length: 16 residues. Germline V lookup: CDR1 SGHTA, CDR2 FQGNSA. The DNA for the CDR3 is TGTGCCAGCAGCTTATTTTTGGGAGTGACGTCCTACGAGCAGTACTTC. It encodes CASSLFLGVTSYEQYF.

The sample holds a few counts of this clonotype. The gene calls are TRBV29-1 and TRBJ2-7, with unresolved D. V gave up 3 bases and J gave up 0 bases, with 15 bases separating them. CDR1 is SQVTM, CDR2 ANQGSEA, per germline. The CDR3 totals 15 residues. CDR3 nucleotide sequence: TGCAGCGTTGAGGAACGAATTGGCAGCTCCTACGAGCAGTACTTC. Amino acids: CSVEERIGSSYEQYF.

The genes are TRBV19 and TRBJ2-1, with D perhaps assigned TRBD1 or TRBD2 (5 bases each). Trimming took 6 bases from V and 5 from J, leaving 14 bases between them. CDR1 LNHDA and CDR2 SQIVND come from the germline V gene (reference sequence). This CDR3 comprises 14 residues. CDR3 loop: CASSPGRGNNEQFF. CDR3 nucleotide sequence: TGTGCCAGTAGCCCCGGCCGGGGCAACAATGAGCAGTTCTTC. The full variable domain, with the rest looked up from reference TRBV19 and TRBJ2-1, is DGGITQSPKYLFRKEGQNVTLSCEQNLNHDAMYWYRQDPGQGLRLIYYSQIVNDFQKGDIAEGYSVSREKKESFPLTVTSAQKNPTAFYLCASSPGRGNNEQFFGPGTRLTVL.

The chain links TRBV28 to TRBJ2-7; 9 bases are a match to TRBD2. This CDR3 contains 21 residues. The J segment lost 4 bases and the V segment lost 6 bases, leaving 28 bases of the junction unmatched. Per the germline V gene, CDR1 is MDHEN and CDR2 is SYDVKM. CDR3 DNA sequence: TGTGCCAGCAGCCCTCCCCGGGGCCCGGTAGAGCGGGAGGATCCTTTTTACGAGCAGTACGTC. Translation gives CASSPPRGPVEREDPFYEQYV.

V usage is TRBV7-6 and J usage is TRBJ2-7; perhaps TRBD2 as D (6 bases). The V end was cut by 1 base, the J end by 7 bases, with 14 bases between. Germline CDR1 and CDR2: SGHVS and FNYEAQ. CDR3 length: 14 residues. In DNA form, the CDR3 reads TGTGCCAGCAGCTTAGTCGGGGGATCGAGAGAGCAGTACTTC. Its translation is CASSLVGGSREQYF.

The rearrangement joins TRBV20-1 to TRBJ2-5; D remains ambiguous. This CDR3 is built from 11 residues. Germline lookup yields CDR1 DFQATT and CDR2 SNEGSKA (reference sequence). DNA for the CDR3: TGCAGCTCACCGGGCCAAGAGACCCAGTACTTC. Translation: CSSPGQETQYF.

The J gene is TRBJ2-1, the V gene TRBV4-2; 9 bases agree with TRBD1. The CDR3 extends over 18 amino acids. Germline V gives CDR1 LGHNA, CDR2 YNFKEQ. J lost 5 bases, V lost 0 bases, and 11 bases had no gene match. The DNA of the CDR3 is TGTGCCAGCAGCCAAGATTTGGGAAGACAGGGGGTCCACAATGAGCAGTTCTTC. Translated, it gives CASSQDLGRQGVHNEQFF.

This clonotype was seen ten or more times. The chain couples TRBV7-2 to TRBJ2-3, with 10 bases that match TRBD2. The CDR3 totals 18 residues. Germline CDR1 SGHTA, CDR2 FQGNSA. V gave up 2 bases and J gave up 0 bases; unmatched junction bases: 8. CDR3 coding DNA: TGTGCCAGCAGCTTATGGGCTAGCGGGGGTGCTAGCACAGATACGCAGTATTTT. Protein: CASSLWASGGASTDTQYF.

The gene calls are TRBV9 and TRBJ1-2, with 10 bases matching TRBD1. Germline lookup yields CDR1 SGDLS and CDR2 YYNGEE. After removal of 5 bases from V and 8 bases from J, the junction contained 6 bases not matched to a gene. This CDR3 spans 13 amino acids. The CDR3 coding sequence is TGTGCCAGCAGTAAGGGACAGGGGACCGGCTACACCTTC. As protein: CASSKGQGTGYTF.

A single count supports this clonotype. An end of the junction does not agree with germline; a read error may underlie this. The CDR3 sequence is CASSQPPGGQGGNYEQYF. The CDR3 DNA reads TGTGCCAGCAGCCAACCTCCCGGCGGACAGGGAGGAAATTACGAGCAGTACTTC. The rearrangement links TRBV4-1 to TRBJ2-7; 8 nucleotides match TRBD1. CDR3 size: 18 residues. Germline V gene lookup returns CDR1 MGHRA and CDR2 YSYEKL.

The J gene is TRBJ2-1, the V gene TRBV7-8; 11 bases agree with TRBD2. Germline CDR1 and CDR2: SGHVS and FQNEAQ. This CDR3 contains 17 residues. Trimming removed 1 base from V and 7 bases from J; junction bases left unmatched: 9. The CDR3 sequence is CASSLVSASGRINEQFF. CDR3 nucleotides: TGTGCCAGCAGCTTAGTGTCAGCTAGCGGGAGGATAAATGAGCAGTTCTTC. The whole variable domain, remainder taken from reference TRBV7-8 and TRBJ2-1, is GAGVSQSPRYKVAKRGQDVALRCDPISGHVSLFWYQQALGQGPEFLTYFQNEAQLDKSGLPSDRFFAERPEGSVSTLKIQRTQQEDSAVYLCASSLVSASGRINEQFFGPGTRLTVL.

This clonotype was found many times. This chain links TRBV5-4 with TRBJ1-1; 7 bases line up with TRBD1. CDR3 length: 14 residues. V was pared by 4 bases and J by 5 bases, with 8 bases of the junction left unmatched. Germline V gene data show CDR1 as SGHNT and CDR2 as YYREEE (reference sequence). DNA of the CDR3: TGTGCCAGCAGCGCGACAGGGTGGGATACTGAAGCTTTCTTT. Translated: CASSATGWDTEAFF.

This sequence joins TRBV18 and TRBJ1-3; D gene ambiguous. Germline lookup yields CDR1 KGHSH and CDR2 LQKENI. The CDR3 loop spans 15 amino acids. The V end was cut by 2 bases, the J end by 5 bases, with 13 bases between. The CDR3 DNA is TGTGCCAGCTCACCAATGATGGTTGAGAGAAACACCATATATTTT. Translating gives CASSPMMVERNTIYF.

This clonotype has a handful of counts. The chain employs TRBV28 and TRBJ1-5, with 8 bases matching TRBD1. There are 16 residues in the CDR3. Trimming removed 8 bases from V and 4 bases from J; junction bases left unmatched: 13. The germline V gene encodes CDR1 MDHEN and CDR2 SYDVKM. This CDR3 is CASSDRVTSGNQPQHF. DNA of the CDR3: TGTGCCAGCTCGGACAGGGTGACTAGCGGAAATCAGCCCCAGCATTTT.

This clonotype was detected many times. CDR3 sequence (DNA): TGTGCCAGCAGTCTTGGACAGGAGCCCCCAGAGGAGTACTTC. It specifies CASSLGQEPPEEYF. The chain has TRBV12-3 or TRBV12-4 and TRBJ2-5, with 7 bases that match TRBD1. V gave up 5 bases and J gave up 12 bases; unmatched junction bases: 15. The CDR3 is 14 amino acids.

The V call is TRBV6-5, the J call TRBJ1-2; TRBD1 might be the D (5 bases). The CDR3 has 16 residues. Germline CDR1 reads MNHEY; CDR2 reads SVGAGI. Trimming removed 6 bases from V and 0 bases from J, with 17 bases in between. The CDR3 sequence is CASSLEGTGANYGYTF. The CDR3 DNA sequence: TGTGCCAGCAGCCTGGAAGGGACGGGAGCTAACTATGGCTACACCTTC.

This chain joins TRBV29-1 and TRBJ1-1; D remains ambiguous. CDR3 length: 13 residues. Germline CDR1 SQVTM, CDR2 ANQGSEA. V was shortened by 6 bases and J by 1 base, with 12 bases between the two germline ends. Written as DNA, the CDR3 is TGCAGCGTCGAAAGGCGGGGGAACACTGAAGCTTTCTTT. As protein: CSVERRGNTEAFF.

The genes are TRBV7-8 and TRBJ2-3, with D tentatively TRBD1 or TRBD2 (6 bases each). The CDR3 runs to 15 residues. V dropped 5 bases and J dropped 4 bases, with 16 bases sitting between them. CDR1 is SGHVS, CDR2 FQNEAQ, per germline. CDR3 sequence (DNA): TGTGCCAGCAGCCGAGGAGGGGGTGTTGCAGATACGCAGTATTTT. It specifies CASSRGGGVADTQYF.

The table lists this clonotype with a few counts. CDR3: CAISEFQETQYF. The CDR3 bases are TGTGCCATCAGTGAGTTCCAAGAGACCCAGTACTTC. The chain is built from TRBV10-3 and TRBJ2-5; D is uncertain. Trimming pared 1 base from V and 1 base from J, leaving 1 base between. CDR3 length: 12 amino acids. Germline V gene data show CDR1 as ENHRY and CDR2 as SYGVKD.

This clonotype was found a few times. The V call is TRBV5-4, the J call TRBJ2-1; TRBD2 matches at 10 bases. The CDR3 extends over 15 amino acids. The J segment lost 8 bases and the V segment lost 3 bases, leaving 8 bases of the junction unmatched. In germline, CDR1 is SGHNT, CDR2 YYREEE (reference sequence). CDR3 in DNA: TGTGCCAGCAGCTCTCTAGCGGGAGTTGGCGATGAGCAGTTCTTC. It encodes CASSSLAGVGDEQFF.

V usage is TRBV6-2 or TRBV6-3 and J usage is TRBJ2-2, with D hard to call. The germline gives CDR1 MNHEY, CDR2 SVGEGT. The ends were cut back, 10 bases at V and 2 bases at J, with 11 bases in the middle. The CDR3 extends over 13 amino acids. CDR3 amino acids: CATSTLNTGELFF. CDR3 bases: TGTGCCACCTCCACCCTAAACACCGGGGAGCTGTTTTTT.